Shown below are 21 T cell receptor beta chains from a single sample sequenced in a study of cytomegalovirus exposure and HLA in healthy donors. Use of 60 Vbeta and 13 Jbeta primers characterized the PCR. The assay was immunoSEQ multiplex PCR, and TCRdb's table has in-frame clones only and misses some. The repertoire holds about 120,000 clones, with approximately 81% as singletons. Sequencing used PBMCs. These receptors were taken from a woman in her 40s in good health and CMV-seronegative.

The chain recombines TRBV5-1 with TRBJ2-3; 7 positions match TRBD2. Germline CDR1 is SGHRS and CDR2 is YFSETQ. Trimming cost V 5 bases and J 2 bases; bases outside gene matches: 5. The CDR3 has 14 amino acids. The CDR3 spells CASSRGGTTDTQYF. DNA of the CDR3: TGCGCCAGCAGTCGCGGGGGTACCACAGATACGCAGTATTTT.

The chain couples TRBV13 to TRBJ2-7, with 10 bases lining up with TRBD2. The CDR3 length is 15 residues. From germline, CDR1 is PRHDT and CDR2 FYEKMQ (reference sequence). Unmatched junction bases numbered 5, after V lost 3 bases and J lost 3 bases. CDR3 protein: CASSLPSSGSYEQYF. The CDR3 DNA reads as TGTGCCAGCAGCTTGCCATCTAGCGGGAGCTACGAGCAGTACTTC.

The chain recombines TRBV5-1 with TRBJ2-1; TRBD2 agrees at 12 bases. V was pared by 0 bases and J by 4 bases, with 5 bases of the junction left unmatched. Per the germline V gene, CDR1 is SGHRS and CDR2 is YFSETQ. The CDR3 runs to 17 residues. The CDR3 loop is CASSLALGTSGYNEQFF. CDR3 coding DNA: TGCGCCAGCAGCTTGGCCCTCGGGACTAGCGGGTACAATGAGCAGTTCTTC. The entire variable domain, with the rest obtained from reference TRBV5-1 and TRBJ2-1, is as follows: KAGVTQTPRYLIKTRGQQVTLSCSPISGHRSVSWYQQTPGQGLQFLFEYFSETQRNKGNFPGRFSGRQFSNSRSEMNVSTLELGDSALYLCASSLALGTSGYNEQFFGPGTRLTVL.

This chain uses TRBV9 with TRBJ2-2, with D uncertain. V was pared by 0 bases and J by 3 bases, with 6 bases between. This CDR3 spans 14 amino acids. Germline V gives CDR1 SGDLS, CDR2 YYNGEE. The DNA for the CDR3 is TGTGCCAGCAGCGTAGGAGTGGACACCGGGGAGCTGTTTTTT. Encoded protein: CASSVGVDTGELFF.

V is TRBV4-1 and J is TRBJ2-2; 10 nucleotides match TRBD1. V trimming: 6 bases; J trimming: 6 bases; junction bases outside the gene matches: 10. The CDR3 has 16 residues. Germline CDR1 MGHRA, CDR2 YSYEKL. Here the CDR3 DNA reads TGCGCCAGCAGTTCAGGGGACAGGGGATTGGCCGGGGAGCTGTTTTTT. It yields the protein CASSSGDRGLAGELFF.

Here the CDR3 reads CAWSVLAENTEAFF. CDR3 DNA: TGTGCCTGGAGTGTTCTGGCCGAAAACACTGAAGCTTTCTTT. V usage is TRBV30 and J usage is TRBJ1-1, with unresolved D. CDR1 and CDR2 from the germline V gene are GTSNPN and SVGIG (reference sequence). The V end lost 0 bases, the J end lost 2 bases, and 10 bases lay between the germline ends. The CDR3 runs 14 residues.

The V gene is TRBV7-2, the J gene TRBJ2-5; 9 bases are shared with TRBD1. Judging by the DNA end, TRBJ2-7 fits better; the J call may be wrong. From germline, CDR1 is SGHTA and CDR2 FQGNSA. The CDR3 contains 14 residues. The DNA for the CDR3 is TGTGCCAGCAGCTTAACAGGGGGCACACACGAGCAGTACTTC. Protein sequence: CASSLTGGTHEQYF.

This rearrangement joins TRBV7-9 to TRBJ1-2; tentative D call: TRBD1 (6 bases). V gave up 1 base and J gave up 3 bases, with 12 bases separating them. CDR1 is SEHNR and CDR2 is FQNEAQ in the germline V gene (reference sequence). The length of the CDR3 is 15 residues. The CDR3 here is CASSLGGGVDYGYTF. The CDR3 DNA reads as TGTGCCAGCAGCTTAGGAGGGGGAGTGGACTATGGCTACACCTTC.

This chain uses TRBV6-9 with TRBJ2-1, with 7 bases aligning to TRBD2. This CDR3 has 15 amino acids. J gave up 6 bases and V 0 bases, and 5 bases lay outside the gene matches. Germline values: CDR1 MNHGY, CDR2 SVAAGI. CDR3 sequence reads: CASSYSFGGINEQFF. The CDR3 DNA reads as TGTGCCAGCAGTTATTCTTTCGGGGGGATCAATGAGCAGTTCTTC.

The chain carries TRBV12-2 and TRBJ1-2; TRBD1 is taken as the D call from the table, unchecked against the DNA. TRBV12-2 is shown as a pseudogene. The CDR3 runs to 18 residues. CDR3 nucleotides: TGTGCAAGTCGCTTAGCTTTAGGACAGGGACCCTCCTTAAATGGCTACACCTTC. Its protein product is CASRLALGQGPSLNGYTF.

This clone was counted between two and nine times. The V call is TRBV30, the J call TRBJ1-1; D is undetermined. The V and J ends lost 2 bases and 4 bases respectively, with 8 bases between them. Germline CDR1 reads GTSNPN; CDR2 reads SVGIG (reference sequence). This CDR3 comprises 12 residues. CDR3 residues: CAWSLSPTEAFF. DNA for the CDR3: TGTGCCTGGAGTCTTAGCCCCACTGAAGCTTTCTTT.

This chain links TRBV6-5 with TRBJ1-3, with 11 positions matching TRBD1. This CDR3 has 16 residues. Per germline, CDR1 MNHEY and CDR2 SVGAGI. V was clipped by 2 bases and J by 2 bases; unmatched bases: 2. CDR3 loop: CASSYGQGAPGNTIYF. The DNA for the CDR3 is TGTGCCAGCAGTTACGGACAGGGGGCGCCTGGAAACACCATATATTTT.

This chain links TRBV2 with TRBJ2-1; 11 bases fit TRBD2. J gave up 8 bases and V 9 bases, and 9 bases lay outside the gene matches. The V gene's germline CDR1 is SNHLY and CDR2 FYNNEI. This CDR3 has 14 residues. For the CDR3, the DNA is TGTGCCAGTAGCGGGAGGGCCTTGGTTGATGAGCAGTTCTTC. Protein product: CASSGRALVDEQFF.

DNA of the CDR3: TGTGCCAGCAAGTACGCGGGGTTTTCTGGAAACACCATATATTTT. It encodes CASKYAGFSGNTIYF. V is TRBV2 and J is TRBJ1-3; no clear D gene. CDR3 length: 15 residues. Germline CDR1 and CDR2: SNHLY and FYNNEI. V gave up 7 bases and J gave up 1 base, with 14 bases separating them.

This chain joins TRBV18 and TRBJ2-1, with TRBD2 as a possible D gene (6 bases). Trimming cost V 2 bases and J 9 bases, with 11 bases left between them. This CDR3 contains 13 residues. Per germline, CDR1 KGHSH and CDR2 LQKENI. CDR3 loop: CASSPRLVSEQFF. The CDR3 DNA reads TGTGCCAGCTCACCAAGACTAGTTAGTGAGCAGTTCTTC.

The V call is TRBV7-2, the J call TRBJ1-4; D not certain. Trimming cost V 1 base and J 4 bases, with 13 bases left between them. In germline, CDR1 is SGHTA, CDR2 FQGNSA. This CDR3 contains 16 residues. As DNA, the CDR3 is TGTGCCAGCAGCTTAGAGCTAAGTCAACTTAATGAAAAACTGTTTTTT. It is translated as CASSLELSQLNEKLFF.

A remark on this clone: The same CDR3 arises from other DNA sequences in this sample as well. The J gene is TRBJ2-7, the V gene TRBV27, with 8 bases lining up with TRBD1. The V gene's germline CDR1 is MNHEY and CDR2 SMNVEV (reference sequence). Trimming removed 6 bases from V and 3 bases from J; junction bases left unmatched: 4. The CDR3 extends over 13 amino acids. DNA for the CDR3: TGTGCCAGCAGCCCGACAGGGGACTACGAGCAGTACTTC. Protein sequence: CASSPTGDYEQYF.

The chain employs TRBV6-6 and TRBJ2-1, with unresolved D. Germline loops: CDR1 MNHNY, CDR2 SVGAGI (reference sequence). The CDR3 runs 15 residues. V lost 7 bases and J lost 0, with 13 bases in between. This CDR3 is CASTVGGSSYNEQFF. Written as DNA, the CDR3 is TGTGCCAGCACCGTAGGCGGTAGCTCCTACAATGAGCAGTTCTTC.

V is TRBV7-6 and J is TRBJ2-5; 11 bases align to TRBD2. J lost 5 bases, V lost 1 base, and 6 bases had no gene match. The germline V gene encodes CDR1 SGHVS and CDR2 FNYEAQ. This CDR3 contains 16 residues. This CDR3 is CASSLDGASGRETQYF. The DNA of the CDR3 is TGTGCCAGCAGCTTAGACGGGGCTAGCGGGAGGGAGACCCAGTACTTC.

The rearrangement joins TRBV7-9 to TRBJ2-1; TRBD2 is a possible D gene (6 bases). Trimming removed 1 base at V and 6 bases at J, with 13 bases between. The CDR3 runs 15 residues. From germline, CDR1 is SEHNR and CDR2 FQNEAQ (reference sequence). CDR3 DNA sequence: TGTGCCAGCAGCTTAGTGGGGGGTGAGGGCAATGAGCAGTTCTTC. Amino acids: CASSLVGGEGNEQFF.

The J gene is TRBJ2-3, the V gene TRBV5-1, with a possible D match to TRBD2 (5 bases). There are 16 residues in the CDR3. Germline CDR1 and CDR2: SGHRS and YFSETQ. V lost 4 bases to trimming and J lost 2 bases, with 17 bases between them. DNA of the CDR3: TGCGCCAGCAGCCCGGCGGCCGCGGGCCCCACAGATACGCAGTATTTT. Amino acid sequence: CASSPAAAGPTDTQYF.